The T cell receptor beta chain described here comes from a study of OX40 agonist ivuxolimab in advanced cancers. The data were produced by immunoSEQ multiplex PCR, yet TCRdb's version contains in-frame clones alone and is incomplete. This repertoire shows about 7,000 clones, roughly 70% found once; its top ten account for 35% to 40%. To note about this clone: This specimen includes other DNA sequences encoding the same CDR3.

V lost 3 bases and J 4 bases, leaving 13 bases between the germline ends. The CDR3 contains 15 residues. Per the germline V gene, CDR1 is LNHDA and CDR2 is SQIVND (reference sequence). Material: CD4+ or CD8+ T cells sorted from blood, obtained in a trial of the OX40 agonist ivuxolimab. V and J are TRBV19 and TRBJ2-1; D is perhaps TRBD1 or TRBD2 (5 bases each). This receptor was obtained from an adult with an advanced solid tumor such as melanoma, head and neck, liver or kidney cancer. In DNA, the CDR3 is TGTGCCAGTAGTATCGGGGACCAGGCGTACAATGAGCAGTTCTTC. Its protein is CASSIGDQAYNEQFF.